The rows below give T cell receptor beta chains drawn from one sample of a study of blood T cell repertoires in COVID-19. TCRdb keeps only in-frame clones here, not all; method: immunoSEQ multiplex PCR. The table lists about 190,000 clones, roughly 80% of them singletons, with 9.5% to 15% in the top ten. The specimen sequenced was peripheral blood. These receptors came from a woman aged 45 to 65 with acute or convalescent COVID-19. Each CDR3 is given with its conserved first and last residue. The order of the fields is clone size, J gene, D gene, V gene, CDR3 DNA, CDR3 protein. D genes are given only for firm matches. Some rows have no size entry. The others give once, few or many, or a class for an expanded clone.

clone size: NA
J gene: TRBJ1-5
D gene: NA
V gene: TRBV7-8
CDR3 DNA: TGTGCCAGCAGCTTACGCGACAGACCGAGCAATCAGCCCCAGCATTTT
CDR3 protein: CASSLRDRPSNQPQHF

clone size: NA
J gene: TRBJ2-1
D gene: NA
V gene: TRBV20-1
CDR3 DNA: TGCAGTGCCGGCCAGGCATCCACGGTCTTC
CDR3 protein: CSAGQASTVF

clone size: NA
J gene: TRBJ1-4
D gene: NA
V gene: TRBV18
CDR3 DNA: TGTGCCAGCTCACCGGGCGCAACTAATGAAAAACTGTTTTTT
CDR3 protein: CASSPGATNEKLFF

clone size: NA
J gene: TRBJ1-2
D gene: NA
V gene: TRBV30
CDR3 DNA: TGTGCCTGGAGTCTCCCCCCTGGAGTCTATGGCTACACCTTC
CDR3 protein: CAWSLPPGVYGYTF

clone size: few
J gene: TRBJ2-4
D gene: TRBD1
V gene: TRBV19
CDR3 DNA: TGTGCCAGTAGTACCTACAGGGGGCGCGACACCATTCAGTACTTC
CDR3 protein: CASSTYRGRDTIQYF

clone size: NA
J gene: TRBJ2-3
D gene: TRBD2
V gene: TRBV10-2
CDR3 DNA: TGCGCCAGCAGTGAGCCGACTAGCGGGAGGCCTAGCACAGATACGCAGTATTTT
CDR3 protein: CASSEPTSGRPSTDTQYF

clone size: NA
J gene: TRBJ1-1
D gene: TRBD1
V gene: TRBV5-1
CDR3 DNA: TGCGCCAGCAGCTTGGCAGGGGGGTACACTGAAGCTTTCTTT
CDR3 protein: CASSLAGGYTEAFF

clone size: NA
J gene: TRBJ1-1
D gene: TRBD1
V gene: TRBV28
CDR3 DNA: TGTGCCAGCAGTTTACTGCAGGGGGATAGTGAGAAAGCTTTCTTT
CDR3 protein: CASSLLQGDSEKAFF

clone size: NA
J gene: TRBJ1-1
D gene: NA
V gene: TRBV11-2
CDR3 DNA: TGTGCCAGCAGCCCCCCGGGGGGGGCGGGAGCTTTCTTT
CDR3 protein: CASSPPGGAGAFF

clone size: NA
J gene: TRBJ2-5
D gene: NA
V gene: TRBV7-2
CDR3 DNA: TGTGCCAGCAGCTTAGGGCTCCAGGGTGGGCAGTACTTC
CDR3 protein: CASSLGLQGGQYF

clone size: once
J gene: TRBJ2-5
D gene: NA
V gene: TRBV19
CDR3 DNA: TGTGCCAGTAGACCCTCCGGGCGGGAAGAGACCCAGTACTTC
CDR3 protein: CASRPSGREETQYF

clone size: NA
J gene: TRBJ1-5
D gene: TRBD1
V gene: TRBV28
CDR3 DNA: TGTGCCAGCAGTTCGGACAGGGCCAGTCAGCCCCAGCATTTT
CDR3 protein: CASSSDRASQPQHF

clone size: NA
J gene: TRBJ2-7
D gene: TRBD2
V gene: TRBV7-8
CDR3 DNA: TGTGCCAGCAGCCTGGGACTAGCCTATTACGAGCAGTACTTC
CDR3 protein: CASSLGLAYYEQYF

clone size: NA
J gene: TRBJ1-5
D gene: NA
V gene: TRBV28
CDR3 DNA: TGTGCCAGCAGTTTGGGGGGGGGTAGGTCATATCAGCCCCAGCATTTT
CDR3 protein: CASSLGGGRSYQPQHF

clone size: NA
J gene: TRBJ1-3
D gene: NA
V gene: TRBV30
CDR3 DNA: TGTGCCTCAGGGGACACTGGAAACACCATATATTTT
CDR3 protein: CASGDTGNTIYF

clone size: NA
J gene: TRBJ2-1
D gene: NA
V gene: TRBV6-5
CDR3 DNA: TGTGCCAGCAGGCTAGGGGGGGACGAGCAGTTCTTC
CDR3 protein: CASRLGGDEQFF

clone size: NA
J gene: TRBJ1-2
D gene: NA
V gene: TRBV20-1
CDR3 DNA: TGCAGTGCTACCACATACTATGGCTACACCTTC
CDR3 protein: CSATTYYGYTF

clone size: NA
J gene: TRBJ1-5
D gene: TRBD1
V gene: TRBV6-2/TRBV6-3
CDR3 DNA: TGTGCCAGCAGTTACGGGCAGGGGGTAAGACAGCCCCAGCATTTT
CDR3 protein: CASSYGQGVRQPQHF

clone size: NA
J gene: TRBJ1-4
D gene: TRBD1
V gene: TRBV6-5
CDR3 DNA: TGTGCCAGCAGTTACGGGACAGGGCTGAATGAAAAACTGTTTTTT
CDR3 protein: CASSYGTGLNEKLFF

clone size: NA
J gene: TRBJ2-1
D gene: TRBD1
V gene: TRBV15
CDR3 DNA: TGTGCCACCAGCAGAGATCTGGGACAGGGGGAAGAGTTCTTC
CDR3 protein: CATSRDLGQGEEFF

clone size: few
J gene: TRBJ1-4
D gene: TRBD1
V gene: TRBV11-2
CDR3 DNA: TGTGCCAGCAGCCACTCGCGGGACAGGGAGGGGGAAAAACTGTTTTTT
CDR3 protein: CASSHSRDREGEKLFF

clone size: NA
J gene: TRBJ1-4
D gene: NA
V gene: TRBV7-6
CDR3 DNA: TGTGCCAGCAGCTTAACGGGGATAAATAATGAAAAACTGTTTTTT
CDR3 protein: CASSLTGINNEKLFF

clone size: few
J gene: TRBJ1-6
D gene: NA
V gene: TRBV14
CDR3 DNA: TGTGCCAGCAGCCCGGGGGGAATTAATTCACCCCTCCACTTT
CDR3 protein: CASSPGGINSPLHF

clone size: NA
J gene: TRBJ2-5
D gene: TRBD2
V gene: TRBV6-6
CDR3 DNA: TGTGCCAGCAGTGGGACTAGCGGTCACTTC
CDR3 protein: CASSGTSGHF

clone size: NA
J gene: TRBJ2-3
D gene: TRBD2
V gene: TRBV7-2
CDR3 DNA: TGTGCCAGCAGCTCATCTCCGACTAGCGGGGTACCACGGGGAGATACGCAGTATTTT
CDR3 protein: CASSSSPTSGVPRGDTQYF

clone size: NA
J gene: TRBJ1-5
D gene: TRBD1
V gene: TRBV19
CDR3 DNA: TGTGCCAGTAGTATAGATCCGACAGGGGTCAATCAGCCCCAGCATTTT
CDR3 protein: CASSIDPTGVNQPQHF

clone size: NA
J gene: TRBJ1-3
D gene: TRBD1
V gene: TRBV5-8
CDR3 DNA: TGTGCCAGCAGCCCCGGACAGGCCTCTGGAAACACCATATATTTT
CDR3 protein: CASSPGQASGNTIYF

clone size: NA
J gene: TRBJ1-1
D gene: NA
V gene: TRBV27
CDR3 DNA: TGTGCCAGCAGACAAACGGGAGGCGGCACTGAAGCTTTCTTT
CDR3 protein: CASRQTGGGTEAFF

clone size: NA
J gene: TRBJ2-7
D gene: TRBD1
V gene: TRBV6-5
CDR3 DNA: TGTGCCAGCAGACCGGGACAGGGGTACTACGAGCAGTACTTC
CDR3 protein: CASRPGQGYYEQYF

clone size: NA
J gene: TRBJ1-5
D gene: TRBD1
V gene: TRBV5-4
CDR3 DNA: TGTGCCAGCAGCTCAAACAGGGGGCTCAATCAGCCCCAGCATTTT
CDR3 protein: CASSSNRGLNQPQHF

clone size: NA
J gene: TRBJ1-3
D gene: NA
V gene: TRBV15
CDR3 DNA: TGTGCCACCAGCAGAGACACAGGCTCTGGAAACACCATATATTTT
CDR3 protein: CATSRDTGSGNTIYF

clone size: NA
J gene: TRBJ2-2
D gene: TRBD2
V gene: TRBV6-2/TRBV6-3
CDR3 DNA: TGTGCCAGCAGTTACTCATGGACTAGCGCCGGGGAGCTGTTTTTT
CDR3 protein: CASSYSWTSAGELFF

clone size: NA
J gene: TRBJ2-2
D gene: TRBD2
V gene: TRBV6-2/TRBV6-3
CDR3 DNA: TGTGCCAGCAGCAGAGCAACTAGCGGGAGCATCCCCGGGGAGCTGTTTTTT
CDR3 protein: CASSRATSGSIPGELFF

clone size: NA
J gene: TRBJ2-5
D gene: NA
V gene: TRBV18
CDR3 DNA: TGTGCCAGCTCACCCTTAATCGAAGAGACCCAGTACTTC
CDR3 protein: CASSPLIEETQYF

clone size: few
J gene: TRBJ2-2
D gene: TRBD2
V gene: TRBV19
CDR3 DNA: TGTGCCAGTATCAAAAGGCCGCGGGAGGATGGGAAGGGGGAGCTGTTTTTT
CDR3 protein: CASIKRPREDGKGELFF

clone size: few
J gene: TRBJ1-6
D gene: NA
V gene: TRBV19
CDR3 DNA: TGTGCCAGTAAGAAAGGACAGTCTAATTCACCCCTCCACTTT
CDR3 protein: CASKKGQSNSPLHF

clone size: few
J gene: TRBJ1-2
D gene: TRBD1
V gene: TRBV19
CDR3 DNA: TGTGCCAGTAGTATAGAAATTTTCTCAGGGGGAACTAACTATGGCTACACCTTC
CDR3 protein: CASSIEIFSGGTNYGYTF

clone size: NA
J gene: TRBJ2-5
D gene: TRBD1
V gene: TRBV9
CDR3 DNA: TGTGCCAGCAGCGTAGGCCTACAGGGGTCCCAAGAGACCCAGTACTTC
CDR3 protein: CASSVGLQGSQETQYF

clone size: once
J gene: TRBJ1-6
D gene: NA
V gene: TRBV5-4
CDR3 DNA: TGTGCCAGCAGCACCACAGAGCGGTCACCCCTCCACTTT
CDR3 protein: CASSTTERSPLHF

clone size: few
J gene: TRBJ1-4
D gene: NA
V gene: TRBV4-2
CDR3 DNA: TGTGCCAGCAGCCAAGAGGTACAGGGTGGGAAACTGTTTTTT
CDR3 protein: CASSQEVQGGKLFF

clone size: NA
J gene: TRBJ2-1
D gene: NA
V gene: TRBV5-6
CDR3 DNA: TGTGCCAGCAGCTTGAAAGGGGCGCTGAATGAGCAGTTCTTC
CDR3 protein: CASSLKGALNEQFF

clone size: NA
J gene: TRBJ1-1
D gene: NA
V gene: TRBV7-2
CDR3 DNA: TGTGCCAGCAGCCCGGGTGGACCGGGGACTGAAGCTTTCTTT
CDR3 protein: CASSPGGPGTEAFF

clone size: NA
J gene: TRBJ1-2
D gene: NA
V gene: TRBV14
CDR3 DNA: TGTGCCAGCAGCCAAGTGGGGGGGAACTATGGCTACACCTTC
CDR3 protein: CASSQVGGNYGYTF

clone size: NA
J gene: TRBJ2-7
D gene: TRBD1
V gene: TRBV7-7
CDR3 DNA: TGTGCCAGCAGCCGGGACAGCTCCTACGAGCAGTACTTC
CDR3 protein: CASSRDSSYEQYF

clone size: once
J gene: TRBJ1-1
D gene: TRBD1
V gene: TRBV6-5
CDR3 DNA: TGTGCCAGCAGGAATACCGGGACAGGGATCCCTGAAGCTTTCTTT
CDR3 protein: CASRNTGTGIPEAFF

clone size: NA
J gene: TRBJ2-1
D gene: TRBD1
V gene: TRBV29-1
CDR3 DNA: TGCAGCGTTGAAGATCCAAGACGGACAGGGGCTGTTGAGCAGTTCTTC
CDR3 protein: CSVEDPRRTGAVEQFF

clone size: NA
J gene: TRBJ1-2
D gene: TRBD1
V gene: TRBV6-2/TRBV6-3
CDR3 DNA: TGTGCCAGCAGTTACGACAGGGGGACCTATGGCTACACCTTC
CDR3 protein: CASSYDRGTYGYTF

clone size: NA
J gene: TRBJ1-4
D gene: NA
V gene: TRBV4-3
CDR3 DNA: TGCGCCAGCAGCCAAGATATGTTGGCAGGGGCTGCAACTAATGAAAAACTGTTTTTT
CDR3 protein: CASSQDMLAGAATNEKLFF

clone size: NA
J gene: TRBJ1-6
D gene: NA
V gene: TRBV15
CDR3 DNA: TGTGCCACCAGCGGCCTGAGGGCCTCGGCACCCCTCCACTTT
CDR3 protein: CATSGLRASAPLHF